A single sample gave rise to the 5 T cell receptor beta chains below, sequenced in a study of cytomegalovirus exposure and HLA in healthy donors. With 60 Vbeta and 13 Jbeta primers, the PCR was carried out. Method: immunoSEQ multiplex PCR; TCRdb's copy keeps in-frame clones and lacks some. This table has 250,000 to 350,000 clones, 80% appearing once. The material sequenced was PBMCs. All receptors derive from a girl aged 2-10 years in good health and CMV-seronegative.

The CDR3 reads CAWGTALTEAFF. The CDR3 DNA reads as TGTGCCTGGGGGACAGCCCTCACTGAAGCTTTCTTT. The chain combines TRBV30 with TRBJ1-1; TRBD1 agrees at 7 bases. Germline CDR1 GTSNPN, CDR2 SVGIG (reference sequence). V gave up 5 bases and J gave up 4 bases; unmatched junction bases: 4. This CDR3 has 12 amino acids. Variable domain in full (rest from reference TRBV30 and TRBJ1-1): SQTIHQWPATLVQPVGSPLSLECTVEGTSNPNLYWYRQAAGRGLQLLFYSVGIGQISSEVPQNLSASRPQDRQFILSSKKLLLSDSGFYLCAWGTALTEAFFGQGTRLTVV.

The V gene is TRBV7-3, the J gene TRBJ2-2; the D gene is possibly TRBD2 (5 bases). Between the trimmed V and J ends, which lost 2 bases and 4 bases, there was a span of 14 bases. Looked up from germline, CDR1 is SGHTA and CDR2 is FQGTGA. This CDR3 has 16 amino acids. The CDR3 DNA reads as TGTGCCAGCAGCTTAGGGCCGGGGATTGGCACCGGGGAGCTGTTTTTT. This encodes CASSLGPGIGTGELFF.

The chain uses TRBV7-3 and TRBJ2-1, with D perhaps TRBD2 (5 bases). The CDR3 loop spans 14 amino acids. Germline CDR1 SGHTA, CDR2 FQGTGA. Between the trimmed V and J ends, which lost 4 bases and 6 bases, there was a span of 13 bases. The CDR3 spells CASSSLTRSNEQFF. The CDR3 bases are TGTGCCAGCAGCTCCCTCACTAGGAGCAATGAGCAGTTCTTC.

This rearrangement joins TRBV5-1 to TRBJ2-7, with D hard to call. The CDR3 consists of 14 residues. Per the germline V gene, CDR1 is SGHRS and CDR2 is YFSETQ. V gave up 3 bases and J gave up 4 bases, with 14 bases separating them. CDR3 DNA sequence: TGCGCCAGCAGCTCCGACTCCTTAGTTTACGAGCAGTACTTC. As protein: CASSSDSLVYEQYF.

CDR3 nucleotides: TGTGCCAGCAGCTCGACAGGGCTCTACGAGCAGTACTTC. Its protein product is CASSSTGLYEQYF. V and J are TRBV7-9 and TRBJ2-7; 7 bases map to TRBD1. CDR3 length equals 13 residues. Germline loops: CDR1 SEHNR, CDR2 FQNEAQ (reference sequence). J lost 3 bases, V lost 4 bases, and 3 bases had no gene match.